This T cell receptor (beta chain) emerged from a study of T cell clonality in common variable immunodeficiency. This clone was seen ten or more times. The CDR3 end is not reached by the read, which stops 3 residues before it; the germline J gene fills it in. The CDR3 is 15 residues long. Germline values: CDR1 LGHNA, CDR2 YNFKEQ. Control and CVID samples contributed equal amounts of genomic DNA. Clones were read by immunoSEQ multiplex PCR, and TCRdb kept only the in-frame ones, dropping some. The record shows about 32,000 clones for this sample, with no singletons present. The sequence derives from a person aged 18-70 years in good health. This chain links TRBV4-2 with TRBJ1-2; D gene ambiguous. Sequenced sample: peripheral blood mononuclear cells. The DNA read from the CDR3 is TGTGCCAGCAGCCAAGAGTACGACGCCAGCAGGGGC. Translating gives CASSQEYDASRG. The full CDR3 reads CASSQEYDASRGYTF.